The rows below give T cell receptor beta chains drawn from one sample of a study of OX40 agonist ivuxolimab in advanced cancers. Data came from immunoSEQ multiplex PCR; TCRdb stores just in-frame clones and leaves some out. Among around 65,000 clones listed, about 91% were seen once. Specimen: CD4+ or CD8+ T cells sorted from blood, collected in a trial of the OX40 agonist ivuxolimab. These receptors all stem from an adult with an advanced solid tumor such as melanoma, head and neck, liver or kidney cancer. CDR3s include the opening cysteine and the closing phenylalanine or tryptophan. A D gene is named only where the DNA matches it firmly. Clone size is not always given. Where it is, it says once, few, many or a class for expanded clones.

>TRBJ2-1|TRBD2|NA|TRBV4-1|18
CASSQEVRVAGVYNEQFF
TGCGCCAGCAGCCAAGAAGTAAGGGTAGCGGGAGTGTACAATGAGCAGTTCTTC
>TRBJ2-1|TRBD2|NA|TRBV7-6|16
CASSPRGLGGYNEQFF
TGTGCCAGCAGCCCTAGGGGACTAGGCGGCTACAATGAGCAGTTCTTC
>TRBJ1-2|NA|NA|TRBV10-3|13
CASGEPANYGYTF
TGTGCCAGCGGGGAGCCCGCTAACTATGGCTACACCTTC
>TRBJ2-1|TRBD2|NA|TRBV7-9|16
CASSFPGLAGKDEQFF
TGTGCCAGCAGCTTCCCGGGACTAGCGGGAAAAGATGAGCAGTTCTTC
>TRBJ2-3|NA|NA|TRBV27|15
CASSLSGQGPDTQYF
TGTGCCAGCAGTTTATCTGGTCAGGGGCCAGATACGCAGTATTTT
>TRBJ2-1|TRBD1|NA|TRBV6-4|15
CASSAGTGGLNEQFF
TGTGCCAGCAGTGCCGGGACAGGGGGCCTCAATGAGCAGTTCTTC
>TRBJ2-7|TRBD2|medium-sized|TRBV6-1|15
CASSEELAGAYEQYF
TGTGCCAGCAGTGAAGAGCTAGCGGGAGCCTACGAGCAGTACTTC
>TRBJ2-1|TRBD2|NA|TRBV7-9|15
CASSFGTSDYNEQFF
TGTGCCAGCAGCTTTGGGACTAGCGACTACAATGAGCAGTTCTTC
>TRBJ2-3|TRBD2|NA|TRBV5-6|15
CASSHSGRLTDTQYF
TGTGCCAGCAGCCATAGCGGGAGACTGACAGATACGCAGTATTTT
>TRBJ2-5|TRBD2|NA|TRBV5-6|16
CASSKTLAGGGETQYF
TGTGCCAGCAGTAAAACCCTAGCGGGAGGGGGTGAGACCCAGTACTTC
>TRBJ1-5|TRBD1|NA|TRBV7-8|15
CASSPDRVSNQPQHF
TGTGCCAGCAGCCCCGACAGGGTATCAAATCAGCCCCAGCATTTT
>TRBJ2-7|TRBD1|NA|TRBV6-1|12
CASSRDRAEQYF
TGTGCCAGCAGCCGAGACAGGGCCGAGCAGTACTTC
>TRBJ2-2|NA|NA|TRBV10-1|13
CASGGGNTGELFF
TGCGCCAGCGGTGGGGGTAACACCGGGGAGCTGTTTTTT
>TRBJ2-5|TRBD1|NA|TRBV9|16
CASSAGTGGTEETQYF
TGTGCCAGCAGCGCCGGGACAGGGGGAACCGAAGAGACCCAGTACTTC
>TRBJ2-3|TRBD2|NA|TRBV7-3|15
CASSFGTSGTDTQYF
TGTGCCAGCAGCTTCGGGACTAGCGGCACAGATACGCAGTATTTT
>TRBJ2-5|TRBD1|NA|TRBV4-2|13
CASSQGQGETQYF
TGTGCCAGCAGCCAGGGACAGGGGGAGACCCAGTACTTC
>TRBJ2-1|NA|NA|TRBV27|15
CASSSVWRTYNEQFF
TGTGCCAGCAGTTCCGTCTGGCGAACCTACAATGAGCAGTTCTTC
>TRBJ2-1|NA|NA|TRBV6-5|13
CASSYRGYNEQFF
TGTGCCAGCAGTTATAGAGGCTACAATGAGCAGTTCTTC
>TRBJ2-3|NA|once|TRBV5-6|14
CASSLASSTDTQYF
TGTGCCAGCAGCTTGGCGTCTAGCACAGATACGCAGTATTTT
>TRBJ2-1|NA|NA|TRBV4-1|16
CASRNEPGQSYNEQFF
TGCGCCAGCAGAAACGAACCGGGACAAAGCTACAATGAGCAGTTCTTC
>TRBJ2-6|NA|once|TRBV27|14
CASSPNSGANVLTF
TGTGCCAGCAGTCCAAACTCTGGGGCCAACGTCCTGACTTTC
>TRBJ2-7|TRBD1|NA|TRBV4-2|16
CASSQDPDRASYEQYF
TGTGCCAGCAGCCAAGATCCGGACAGGGCGTCCTACGAGCAGTACTTC
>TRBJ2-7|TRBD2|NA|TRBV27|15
CASSLTREITYEQYF
TGTGCCAGCAGTTTAACGCGGGAGATAACCTACGAGCAGTACTTC
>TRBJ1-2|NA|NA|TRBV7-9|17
CASSGRSGAAIEYGYTF
TGTGCCAGCAGCGGCAGATCGGGTGCGGCTATCGAGTATGGCTACACCTTC
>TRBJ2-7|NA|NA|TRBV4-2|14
CASSPVGDSYEQYF
TGTGCCAGCAGCCCGGTGGGAGACAGCTACGAGCAGTACTTC
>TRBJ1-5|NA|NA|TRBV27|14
CASSLGSGYQPQHF
TGTGCCAGCAGTTTAGGCTCAGGGTATCAGCCCCAGCATTTT
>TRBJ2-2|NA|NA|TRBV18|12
CASSPGTGELFF
TGTGCCAGCTCACCGGGTACCGGGGAGCTGTTTTTT
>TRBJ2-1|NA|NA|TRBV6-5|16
CASSYSSGVTYNEQFF
TGTGCCAGCAGTTACTCCTCGGGAGTAACATATAATGAGCAGTTCTTC
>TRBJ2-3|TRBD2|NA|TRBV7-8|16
CASSLVATSFTDTQYF
TGTGCCAGCAGCTTAGTGGCGACTAGCTTTACAGATACGCAGTATTTT
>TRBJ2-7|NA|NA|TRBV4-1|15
CASSHSTERAYEQYF
TGCGCCAGCAGCCACTCAACAGAGAGGGCTTACGAGCAGTACTTC
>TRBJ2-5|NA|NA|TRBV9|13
CASSASSGETQYF
TGTGCCAGCAGCGCGAGTAGTGGAGAGACCCAGTACTTC
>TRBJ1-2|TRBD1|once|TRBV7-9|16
CASSLRTGTHNYGYTF
TGTGCCAGCAGCTTAAGGACAGGGACCCATAACTATGGCTACACCTTC
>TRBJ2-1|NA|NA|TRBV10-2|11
CASVLGNEQFF
TGCGCCAGCGTCCTGGGCAATGAGCAGTTCTTC
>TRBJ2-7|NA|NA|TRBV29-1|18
CSVVIGFSGTQGDYEQYF
TGCAGCGTTGTAATAGGGTTTAGCGGGACCCAGGGGGACTACGAGCAGTACTTC
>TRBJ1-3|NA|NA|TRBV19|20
CATTKNSFGTYAAGGNTIYF
TGTGCCACAACAAAAAACTCCTTCGGGACTTATGCCGCCGGGGGAAACACCATATATTTT
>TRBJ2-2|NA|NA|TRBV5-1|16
CASSLSGGTNTGELFF
TGCGCCAGCAGCTTGTCTGGCGGGACGAACACCGGGGAGCTGTTTTTT
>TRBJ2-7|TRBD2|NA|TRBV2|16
CASSSPGLATGYEQYF
TGTGCCAGCAGTAGCCCGGGACTAGCGACAGGCTACGAGCAGTACTTC